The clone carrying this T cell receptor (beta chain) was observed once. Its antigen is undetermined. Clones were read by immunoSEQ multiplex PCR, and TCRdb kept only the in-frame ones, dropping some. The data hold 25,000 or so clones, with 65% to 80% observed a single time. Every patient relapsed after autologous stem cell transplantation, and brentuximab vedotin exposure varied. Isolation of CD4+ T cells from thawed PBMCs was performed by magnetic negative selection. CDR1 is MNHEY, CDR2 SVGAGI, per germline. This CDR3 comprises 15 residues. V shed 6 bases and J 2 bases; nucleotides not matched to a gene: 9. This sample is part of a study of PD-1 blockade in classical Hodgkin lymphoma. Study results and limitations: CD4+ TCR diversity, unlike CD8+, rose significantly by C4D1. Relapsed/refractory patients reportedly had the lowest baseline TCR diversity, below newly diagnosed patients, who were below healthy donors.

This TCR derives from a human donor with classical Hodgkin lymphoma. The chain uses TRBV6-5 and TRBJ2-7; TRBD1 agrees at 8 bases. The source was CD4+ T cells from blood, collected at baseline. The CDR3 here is CASSRRDRSTYEQYF. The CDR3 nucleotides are TGTGCCAGCAGCCGCAGGGACAGGTCTACCTACGAGCAGTACTTC.